A single sample gave rise to the 3 T cell receptor beta chains below, sequenced in a study of blood T cell repertoires in COVID-19 (dated by TCRdb to the early 2020s). Library preparation was by the immunoSEQ multiplex PCR assay. Not all clones reach the TCRdb copy of this immuneACCESS table, which keeps in-frame sequences only. Checked studies attribute under half of the gap to unresolved V genes and leave the rest unexplained. This sample holds about 160,000 clones; approximately 80% were observed only once. 11% of the sample goes to the ten largest clones. Material for sequencing was peripheral blood. The source is a human donor in a cohort sampled during active COVID-19.

Here the CDR3 DNA reads TGTGCCTCCGACTTGGGTACTAGCGGGGACTACGAGCAGTACTTC. Protein product: CASDLGTSGDYEQYF. This rearrangement joins TRBV7-8 to TRBJ2-7, with 10 bases that match TRBD2. Germline V lookup: CDR1 SGHVS, CDR2 FQNEAQ. This CDR3 comprises 15 residues. Trimming cost V 11 bases and J 3 bases; bases outside gene matches: 13.

The table lists this clone with a few counts. The CDR3, as DNA: TGTGCCAGCTCACTTGGACTAGCGGGAGACGAGCAGTACTTC. Encoded protein: CASSLGLAGDEQYF. The chain links TRBV18 to TRBJ2-7; the match to TRBD2 covers 13 bases. Germline V CDR1 and CDR2: KGHSH, LQKENI. V trimming: 4 bases; J trimming: 5 bases; junction bases outside the gene matches: 2. The CDR3 has 14 residues. The complete variable domain, with remaining parts taken from reference TRBV18 and TRBJ2-7, reads NAGVMQNPRHLVRRRGQEARLRCSPMKGHSHVYWYRQLPEEGLKFMVYLQKENIIDESGMPKERFSAEFPKEGPSILRIQQVVRGDSAAYFCASSLGLAGDEQYFGPGTRLTVT.

The rearrangement links TRBV4-3 to TRBJ1-4; 7 nucleotides match TRBD1. Germline CDR1 and CDR2: LGHNA and YSLEER. The CDR3 spans 13 residues. The ends lost 6 bases at V and 3 bases at J; junction bases unmatched: 1. CDR3 in amino acids: CASRGQPNEKLFF. The CDR3 DNA sequence: TGCGCCAGCAGGGGACAGCCTAATGAAAAACTGTTTTTT.